This TCR beta chain appears in the sequencing data of a study of blood T cell repertoires in COVID-19. Study background: Material from acute and convalescent COVID-19 was sourced from the United States, Italy and Spain. Sources were T cells, B-cell-depleted T cells, or PBMCs; the material itself was cDNA or gDNA.

Libraries were prepared by immunoSEQ multiplex PCR; TCRdb keeps only in-frame clonotypes and omits some of them. The data hold some 210,000 clones, with under 90% observed a single time. The material sequenced was peripheral blood. This sequence was found in a human donor in a cohort sampled during active COVID-19.

The CDR3 loop reads CATSRGGGSPLHF. The CDR3 DNA sequence: TGTGCCACCAGCAGAGGAGGGGGATCACCCCTCCACTTT. The chain employs TRBV15 and TRBJ1-6; maybe TRBD1 (6 bases). Germline lookup yields CDR1 LNHNV and CDR2 YYDKDF (reference sequence). Trimming removed 1 base from V and 10 bases from J, with 8 bases in between. The CDR3 runs 13 residues. Combining the CDR3 with reference TRBV15 and TRBJ1-6 gives the whole variable domain DAMVIQNPRYQVTQFGKPVTLSCSQTLNHNVMYWYQQKSSQAPKLLFHYYDKDFNNEADTPDNFQSRRPNTSFCFLDIRSPGLGDTAMYLCATSRGGGSPLHFGNGTRLTVT.